This T cell receptor beta chain is from a study of metastatic and nonmetastatic thyroid tumors. This clone was counted a few times. Each patient came to thyroid surgery without any prior treatment (of any kind). TCRdb re-called clones via MiXCR from the PCR reads. The table shows fewer than 20,000 clones, with 25% to 30% occurring only once. CDR1 is MRHNA and CDR2 is SNTAGT in the germline V gene. V lost 5 bases and J lost 5; bases outside the gene matches: 5. CDR3 size: 14 residues. V is TRBV6-4 and J is TRBJ2-3; TRBD1 agrees at 9 bases. The clonotype comes from a female donor with papillary thyroid cancer or a benign thyroid nodule (not recorded which). Some clones in this sample may be carry-over from other donors' samples. Sample: tumor tissue. CDR3 residues: CASSTGGAEDTQYF. The CDR3 DNA follows: TGTGCCAGCAGTACAGGGGGCGCGGAAGATACGCAGTATTTT.